This T cell receptor (beta chain) was recorded in a study of cytomegalovirus exposure and HLA in healthy donors. General observations from the study: Differences between HLA loci emerged in a later analysis of TCR association rates, with DRB1 most and HLA-C fewest. The classifier was said to identify cytomegalovirus status with high specificity and sensitivity. Later analysis showed most CMV-associated TCR beta chains appearing HLA-restricted.

Every donor was a healthy person donating bone marrow. The PCR used 60 Vbeta and 13 Jbeta primers. The repertoire was sequenced with immunoSEQ multiplex PCR; TCRdb's copy has only in-frame clones and lacks some. The data contain around 140,000 clones, roughly 70% of them singletons. On this clone itself: Its specificity is not known.

The receptor was derived from a man in his thirties or forties in good health and CMV-seronegative. Sequencing was done on a sample of PBMCs.

The CDR3 is CASSKEGISQFF. The CDR3 bases are TGTGCCAGCTCCAAGGAGGGTATCTCGCAGTTCTTC. The rearrangement uses TRBV27 and TRBJ2-1; tentative D call: TRBD2 (6 bases). The CDR3 spans 12 residues. CDR1 and CDR2 (germline): MNHEY, SMNVEV (reference sequence). V was clipped by 8 bases and J by 12 bases, with 17 bases between them.